A single sample gave rise to the 6 T cell receptor beta chains below, sequenced in a study of blood T cell repertoires in COVID-19. The method was immunoSEQ multiplex PCR; TCRdb's version includes in-frame clones alone and lacks a portion of them. The table shows fewer than 110,000 clones, with approximately 84% occurring only once. The sample comprised peripheral blood. Source of these receptors: a human donor in a cohort sampled during active COVID-19.

This chain uses TRBV6-5 with TRBJ2-3; D possibly corresponds to TRBD2 (6 bases). CDR1 is MNHEY, CDR2 SVGAGI, per germline. The CDR3 is 14 amino acids. V lost 3 bases to trimming and J lost 0 bases, with 7 bases between them. The CDR3 is CASSYSGSTDTQYF. CDR3 nucleotides: TGTGCCAGCAGTTATAGCGGTAGCACAGATACGCAGTATTTT.

The chain is built from TRBV21-1 and TRBJ2-4; the DNA was not compared with TRBD2, the D call given in the table. TRBV21-1 is marked as a pseudogene. CDR3 length: 19 residues. The DNA for the CDR3 is TGTGCCAGCAGCAAAACGCCAGAGGGCCCCGCACTAGCCAAAAACATTCAGTACTTC. Translating gives CASSKTPEGPALAKNIQYF.

The chain employs TRBV27 and TRBJ2-1; 12 positions agree with TRBD2. The V segment lost 8 bases and the J segment 5 bases; nucleotides outside the gene matches: 7. The CDR3 runs to 15 residues. CDR1 is MNHEY and CDR2 is SMNVEV in the germline V gene (reference sequence). The CDR3 protein is CASGPTSGSHNEQFF. CDR3 sequence (DNA): TGTGCCAGCGGACCGACTAGCGGGAGCCACAATGAGCAGTTCTTC.

The V and J genes are TRBV5-6 and TRBJ1-2, with a weak D call TRBD1 (5 bases). Germline V gives CDR1 SGHDT, CDR2 YYEEEE. Trimming took 2 bases from V and 3 from J, leaving 14 bases between them. The CDR3 is 15 amino acids. The DNA for the CDR3 is TGTGCCAGCAGCTTATCGCAGGGTGCTTACTATGGCTACACCTTC. It is translated as CASSLSQGAYYGYTF.

The rearrangement uses TRBV11-2 and TRBJ2-5, with D tentatively TRBD2 (5 bases). CDR1 is SGHAT and CDR2 is FQNNGV in the germline V gene. Between the trimmed V and J ends, which lost 5 bases and 5 bases, there was a span of 9 bases. The CDR3 is 12 residues long. CDR3 sequence: CASSPKRETQYF. The DNA of the CDR3 is TGTGCCAGCAGCCCCAAGCGGGAGACCCAGTACTTC.

The chain uses TRBV6-5 and TRBJ1-1, with D uncertain. This CDR3 comprises 12 residues. Germline CDR1 and CDR2: MNHEY and SVGAGI. Trimming took off 6 bases at V and 0 bases at J, with 5 bases between the two ends. As DNA, the CDR3 is TGTGCCAGCAGGACTCTGAACACTGAAGCTTTCTTT. The encoded protein is CASRTLNTEAFF.